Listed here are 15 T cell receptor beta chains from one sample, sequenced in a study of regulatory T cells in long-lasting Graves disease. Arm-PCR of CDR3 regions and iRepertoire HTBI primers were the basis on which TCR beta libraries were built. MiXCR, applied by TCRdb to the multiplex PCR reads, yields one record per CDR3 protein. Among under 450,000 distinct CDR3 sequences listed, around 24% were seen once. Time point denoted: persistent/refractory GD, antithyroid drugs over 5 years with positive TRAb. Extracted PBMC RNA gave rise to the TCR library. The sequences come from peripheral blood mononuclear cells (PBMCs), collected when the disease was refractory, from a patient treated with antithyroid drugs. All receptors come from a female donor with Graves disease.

The chain's CDR3 is CASSQAGTMNTEAFF. The CDR3 DNA sequence: TGTGCCAGTAGCCAAGCCGGGACAATGAACACTGAAGCTTTCTTT. The chain recombines TRBV19 with TRBJ1-1, with D possibly being TRBD1 (6 bases). Germline V gene lookup returns CDR1 LNHDA and CDR2 SQIVND (reference sequence). The CDR3 spans 15 residues. V lost 6 bases and J lost 0, with 14 bases in between.

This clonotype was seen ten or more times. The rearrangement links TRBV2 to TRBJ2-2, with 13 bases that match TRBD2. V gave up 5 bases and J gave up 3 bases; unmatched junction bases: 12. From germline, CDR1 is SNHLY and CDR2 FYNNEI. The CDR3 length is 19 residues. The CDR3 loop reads CASSSGLAGSGRDTGELFF. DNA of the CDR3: TGTGCCAGCAGTTCGGGACTAGCGGGATCCGGCCGGGACACCGGGGAGCTGTTTTTT.

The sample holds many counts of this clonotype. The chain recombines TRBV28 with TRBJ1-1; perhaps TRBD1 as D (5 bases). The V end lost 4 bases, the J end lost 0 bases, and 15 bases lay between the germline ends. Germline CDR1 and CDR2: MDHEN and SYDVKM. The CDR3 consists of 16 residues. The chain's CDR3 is CASSSPGTTMNTEAFF. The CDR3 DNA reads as TGTGCCAGCAGTTCTCCCGGGACGACCATGAACACTGAAGCTTTCTTT.

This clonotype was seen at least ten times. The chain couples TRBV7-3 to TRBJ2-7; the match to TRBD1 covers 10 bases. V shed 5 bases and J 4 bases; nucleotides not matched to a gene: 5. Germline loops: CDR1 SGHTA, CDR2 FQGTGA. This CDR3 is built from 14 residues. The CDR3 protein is CASSAGTGEYEQYF. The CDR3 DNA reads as TGTGCCAGCAGCGCCGGGACAGGGGAATACGAGCAGTACTTC.

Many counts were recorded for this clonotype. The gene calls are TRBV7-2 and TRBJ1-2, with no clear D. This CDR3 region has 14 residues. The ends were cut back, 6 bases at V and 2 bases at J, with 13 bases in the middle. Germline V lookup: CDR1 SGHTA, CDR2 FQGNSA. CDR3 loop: CASSSRTANYGYTF. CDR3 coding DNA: TGTGCCAGCAGTTCAAGGACGGCGAACTATGGCTACACCTTC.

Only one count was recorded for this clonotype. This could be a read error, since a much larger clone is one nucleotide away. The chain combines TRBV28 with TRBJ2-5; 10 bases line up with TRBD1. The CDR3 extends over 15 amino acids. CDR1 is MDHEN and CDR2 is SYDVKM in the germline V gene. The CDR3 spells CASSSPGQGMEIQYF. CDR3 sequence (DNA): TGTGCCAGCAGTTCACCGGGACAGGGGATGGAGATCCAGTACTTC.

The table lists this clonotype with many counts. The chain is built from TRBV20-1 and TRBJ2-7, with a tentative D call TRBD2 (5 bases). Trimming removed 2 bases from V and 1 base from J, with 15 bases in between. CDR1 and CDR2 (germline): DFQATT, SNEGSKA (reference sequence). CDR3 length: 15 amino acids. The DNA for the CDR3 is TGCAGTGCTAGACCACTAGTCTCCCCATCCTACGAGCAGTACTTC. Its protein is CSARPLVSPSYEQYF.

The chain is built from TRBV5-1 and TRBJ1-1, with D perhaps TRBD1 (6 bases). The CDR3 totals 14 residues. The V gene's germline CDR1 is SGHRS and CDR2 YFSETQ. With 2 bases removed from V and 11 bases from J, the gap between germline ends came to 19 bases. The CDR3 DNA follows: TGCGCCAGCAGCTTCGCCTCGGGACAAGGGACGGCTTTCTTT. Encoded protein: CASSFASGQGTAFF.

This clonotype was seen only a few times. CDR3 nucleotide sequence: TGCAGTGCTAGTCGCGGGGGCGGCACTGAAGCTTTCTTT. This translates into CSASRGGGTEAFF. The V gene is TRBV20-1, the J gene TRBJ1-1, with a weak D call TRBD1 (6 bases). Germline V gives CDR1 DFQATT, CDR2 SNEGSKA (reference sequence). Between the trimmed V and J ends, which lost 3 bases and 4 bases, there was a span of 12 bases. This CDR3 spans 13 amino acids.

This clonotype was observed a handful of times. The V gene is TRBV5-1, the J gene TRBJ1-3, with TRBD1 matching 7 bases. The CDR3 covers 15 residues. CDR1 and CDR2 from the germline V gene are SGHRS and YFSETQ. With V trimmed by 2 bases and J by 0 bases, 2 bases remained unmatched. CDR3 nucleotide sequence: TGCGCCAGCAGCTTAAACAGGGGCTCTGGAAACACCATATATTTT. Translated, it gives CASSLNRGSGNTIYF.

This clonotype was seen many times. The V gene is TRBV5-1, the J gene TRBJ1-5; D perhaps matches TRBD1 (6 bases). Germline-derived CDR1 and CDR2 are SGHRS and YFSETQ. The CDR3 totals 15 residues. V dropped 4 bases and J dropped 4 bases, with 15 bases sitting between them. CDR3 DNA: TGCGCCAGCAGCGAAGGGACGCAGGGGAATCAGCCCCAGCATTTT. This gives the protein CASSEGTQGNQPQHF.

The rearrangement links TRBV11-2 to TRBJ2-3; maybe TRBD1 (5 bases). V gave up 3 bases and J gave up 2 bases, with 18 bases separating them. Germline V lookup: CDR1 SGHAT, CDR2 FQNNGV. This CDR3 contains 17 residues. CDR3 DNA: TGTGCCAGCAGCTTCACCCGGGCAGGGATTTCCACAGATACGCAGTATTTT. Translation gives CASSFTRAGISTDTQYF.

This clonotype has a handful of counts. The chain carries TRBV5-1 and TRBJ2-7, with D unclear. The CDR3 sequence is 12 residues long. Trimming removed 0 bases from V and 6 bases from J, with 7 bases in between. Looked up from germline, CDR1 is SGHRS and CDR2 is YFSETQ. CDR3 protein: CASSLDWGEQYF. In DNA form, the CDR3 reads TGCGCCAGCAGCTTGGATTGGGGCGAGCAGTACTTC.

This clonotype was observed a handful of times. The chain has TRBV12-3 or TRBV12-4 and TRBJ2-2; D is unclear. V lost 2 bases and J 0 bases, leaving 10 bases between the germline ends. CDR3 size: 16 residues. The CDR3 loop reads CASSLLFLANTGELFF. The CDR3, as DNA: TGTGCCAGCAGTTTACTTTTTCTAGCGAACACCGGGGAGCTGTTTTTT.

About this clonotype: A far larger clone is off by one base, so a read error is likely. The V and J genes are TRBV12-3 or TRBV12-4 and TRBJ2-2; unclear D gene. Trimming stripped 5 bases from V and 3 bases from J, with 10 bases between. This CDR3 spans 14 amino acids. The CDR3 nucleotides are TGTGCCAGCAGTGATTTGCCGGACACCGGGGAGCTGTTTTTT. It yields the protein CASSDLPDTGELFF.